This is a list of T cell receptor beta chains from one sample in a study of T cells in Graves' hyperthyroidism and ophthalmopathy. One entry per CDR3 protein, called by TCRdb with MiXCR from the multiplex PCR reads. This table has hundreds of thousands of distinct CDR3 sequences, 35% to 40% appearing once. The sample taken for sequencing was blood. The receptors were gathered from a man aged 18 to 30 with Graves' hyperthyroidism. CDR3s include the opening cysteine and the closing phenylalanine or tryptophan. D genes are given only for firm matches. Clone size is not always given. Where it is, it says once, few, many or a class for expanded clones.

size,J,V,D,CDR3,DNA
.,TRBJ2-3,TRBV29-1,TRBD1,CSVGTDGNTQYF,TGCAGTGTGGGGACAGATGGTAATACGCAGTATTTT
few,TRBJ2-2,TRBV7-9,.,CASGPWDTGELFF,TGTGCCAGCGGCCCATGGGACACCGGGGAGCTGTTTTTT
many,TRBJ1-1,TRBV5-1,.,CASSFDANTEAFF,TGCGCCAGCAGCTTTGACGCGAACACTGAAGCTTTCTTT
many,TRBJ1-5,TRBV2,.,CASKDYGSNQPQHF,TGTGCCAGCAAGGATTACGGGTCCAATCAGCCCCAGCATTTT
many,TRBJ1-1,TRBV19,.,CASSISDGLNEAFF,TGTGCCAGTAGTATATCGGACGGACTGAATGAAGCTTTCTTT
few,TRBJ1-3,TRBV6-5,.,CASSEMAGSTGNTIYF,TGTGCCAGCAGTGAAATGGCAGGGTCGACTGGAAACACCATATATTTT
.,TRBJ2-5,TRBV29-1,.,CSVAQTQYF,TGCAGCGTTGCCCAGACCCAGTACTTC
many,TRBJ2-5,TRBV29-1,TRBD1,CSVLTGGGQYQETQYF,TGCAGCGTACTGACAGGGGGGGGGCAGTACCAAGAGACCCAGTACTTC
few,TRBJ1-6,TRBV20-1,.,CSAPTLTGLDSPLHF,TGCAGTGCGCCCACACTCACAGGGTTAGATTCACCCCTCCACTTT
.,TRBJ2-7,TRBV29-1,.,CSVGASAPYEQYF,TGCAGCGTTGGAGCATCGGCCCCCTACGAGCAGTACTTC
.,TRBJ2-7,TRBV7-8,.,CASSQYDRNEQYF,TGTGCCAGCAGCCAGTACGACAGAAACGAGCAGTACTTC
.,TRBJ1-1,TRBV6-5,.,CASSPAGYTEAFF,TGTGCCAGCAGTCCCGCCGGATACACTGAAGCTTTCTTT
few,TRBJ2-7,TRBV12-3/TRBV12-4,.,CASSLQEYEQYF,TGTGCCAGCAGCCTCCAGGAGTACGAGCAGTACTTC
many,TRBJ1-5,TRBV7-8,.,CASSLAPGARPQHF,TGTGCCAGCAGCTTAGCGCCAGGGGCGAGGCCCCAGCATTTT
many,TRBJ1-5,TRBV10-1,.,CASSAKGRRLNQPQHF,TGCGCCAGCAGCGCCAAAGGGAGACGACTCAATCAGCCCCAGCATTTT
many,TRBJ1-1,TRBV10-3,.,CAISDLTEAFF,TGTGCCATCAGTGATCTCACTGAAGCTTTCTTT
.,TRBJ2-5,TRBV7-3,.,CASGGADSYQETQYF,TGTGCCAGCGGTGGGGCCGATTCGTACCAAGAGACCCAGTACTTC
many,TRBJ1-2,TRBV2,.,CASMGLRGSYGYTF,TGTGCCAGCATGGGACTCAGAGGGAGCTATGGCTACACCTTC
many,TRBJ2-7,TRBV20-1,.,CSAGQSYEQYF,TGCAGTGCAGGACAGTCCTACGAGCAGTACTTC
.,TRBJ2-7,TRBV20-1,.,CSARSGKTYEQYF,TGCAGTGCTAGAAGTGGCAAAACCTACGAGCAGTACTTC
.,TRBJ1-2,TRBV10-3,.,CAISAARGGYTF,TGTGCCATCAGTGCGGCTAGGGGTGGCTACACCTTC
.,TRBJ1-2,TRBV2,.,CASSPLDSSENYGYTF,TGTGCCAGCAGCCCCCTGGACAGCTCGGAAAACTATGGCTACACCTTC
.,TRBJ2-5,TRBV5-1,TRBD1,CASSVGTAGETQYF,TGCGCCAGCAGCGTTGGGACAGCAGGAGAGACCCAGTACTTC
once,TRBJ1-5,TRBV28,TRBD1,CASSSLGQEAQPQHF,TGTGCCAGCAGTTCTCTAGGACAGGAAGCTCAGCCCCAGCATTTT
many,TRBJ2-5,TRBV2,.,CASEDGEETQYF,TGTGCCAGTGAGGACGGGGAAGAGACCCAGTACTTC
.,TRBJ2-5,TRBV6-5,.,CASTPSGLHIPQETQYF,TGTGCCAGCACCCCCTCTGGGCTACACATCCCACAAGAGACCCAGTACTTC
many,TRBJ2-7,TRBV2,TRBD1,CASSPPGTVDSEQYF,TGTGCCAGCAGTCCTCCCGGGACAGTTGACTCCGAGCAGTACTTC
many,TRBJ1-5,TRBV12-3/TRBV12-4,.,CASSTAGLGQPQHF,TGTGCCAGCAGTACTGCAGGGTTGGGTCAGCCCCAGCATTTT
.,TRBJ2-5,TRBV15,.,CATTNREGTQYF,TGTGCCACCACCAACCGGGAAGGGACCCAGTACTTC
.,TRBJ2-7,TRBV4-1,.,CASSQAGRDYEQYF,TGCGCCAGCAGCCAAGCAGGCAGGGACTACGAGCAGTACTTC
.,TRBJ1-5,TRBV7-2,.,CASSFGSLSNQPQHF,TGTGCCAGCAGCTTCGGATCATTAAGCAATCAGCCCCAGCATTTT
.,TRBJ2-3,TRBV14,.,CASSHWGGTDTQYF,TGTGCCAGCAGCCATTGGGGGGGCACAGATACGCAGTATTTT
.,TRBJ2-5,TRBV20-1,.,CSARTRVQEAQYF,TGCAGTGCTAGGACGCGGGTCCAAGAGGCCCAGTACTTC
few,TRBJ1-1,TRBV20-1,TRBD1,CSARTGAPNTEAFF,TGCAGTGCCAGAACAGGGGCCCCGAACACTGAAGCTTTCTTT
many,TRBJ1-1,TRBV5-1,TRBD1,CASSWTGTTEAFF,TGCGCCAGCAGCTGGACAGGAACCACTGAAGCTTTCTTT
many,TRBJ1-4,TRBV6-6,TRBD1,CASQAGTANEKLFF,TGTGCCAGCCAGGCCGGGACAGCAAATGAAAAACTGTTTTTT
few,TRBJ1-5,TRBV5-1,.,CASSLGASNSNQPQHF,TGCGCCAGCAGCTTGGGGGCTTCGAATAGCAATCAGCCCCAGCATTTT
.,TRBJ2-7,TRBV2,TRBD2,CASSAGLVDEQYF,TGTGCCAGCAGCGCCGGACTAGTGGACGAGCAGTACTTC
once,TRBJ1-3,TRBV10-2,.,CASSWNAGNTIYF,TGCGCCAGCAGTTGGAACGCCGGAAACACCATATATTTT
many,TRBJ1-2,TRBV14,.,CASSPEGNYGYTF,TGTGCCAGCAGCCCCGAGGGGAACTATGGCTACACCTTC
.,TRBJ2-5,TRBV12-3/TRBV12-4,.,CASSFGRPTLKETQYF,TGTGCCAGCAGTTTTGGGCGGCCAACTCTAAAAGAGACCCAGTACTTC
.,TRBJ1-1,TRBV7-9,TRBD1,CASSRRQGENTEAFF,TGTGCCAGCAGCCGGCGACAGGGGGAGAACACTGAAGCTTTCTTT
.,TRBJ1-1,TRBV7-7,.,CASRHGNTEAFF,TGTGCTAGCAGACATGGGAACACTGAAGCTTTCTTT
once,TRBJ1-2,TRBV20-1,.,CSAPTGAGGSSF,TGCAGTGCTCCTACCGGAGCGGGAGGCTCCTCCTTC
few,TRBJ2-5,TRBV12-3/TRBV12-4,.,CASGSGLRETQYF,TGTGCCAGCGGATCGGGGCTGCGAGAGACCCAGTACTTC
.,TRBJ1-4,TRBV11-1,.,CAGSFGSGAGEKLFF,TGTGCCGGCAGCTTTGGTTCGGGGGCGGGAGAAAAACTGTTTTTT
.,TRBJ1-1,TRBV5-6,.,CASSFPVQGMNTEAFF,TGTGCCAGCAGCTTTCCGGTTCAGGGGATGAACACTGAAGCTTTCTTT
.,TRBJ2-7,TRBV20-1,TRBD2,CSARGGTSGGDYYEQYF,TGCAGTGCTAGAGGAGGGACTAGCGGGGGCGACTACTACGAGCAGTACTTC
.,TRBJ1-1,TRBV14,.,CASSQGVFGNTEAFF,TGTGCCAGCAGCCAAGGGGTCTTCGGGAACACTGAAGCTTTCTTT
.,TRBJ1-3,TRBV6-4,TRBD1,CASSESTGAGNTIYF,TGTGCCAGCAGTGAGAGCACAGGGGCTGGAAACACCATATATTTT
.,TRBJ1-1,TRBV2,.,CASTSPRGPGAFF,TGTGCCAGCACCTCCCCCCGGGGCCCGGGCGCTTTCTTT
many,TRBJ1-6,TRBV9,TRBD1,CASSPTGGSPLHF,TGTGCCAGCAGCCCAACAGGGGGCTCACCCCTCCACTTT
.,TRBJ2-5,TRBV7-2,TRBD2,CASSLAGRAGETQYF,TGTGCCAGCAGCTTGGCCGGGAGGGCGGGAGAGACCCAGTACTTC
many,TRBJ1-1,TRBV5-1,.,CASIKSGQPGPAFF,TGCGCCAGCATCAAATCAGGTCAGCCAGGGCCAGCTTTCTTT
.,TRBJ2-5,TRBV6-2/TRBV6-3,TRBD1,CASKGQGGQTQYF,TGTGCCAGCAAGGGACAGGGCGGACAGACCCAGTACTTC